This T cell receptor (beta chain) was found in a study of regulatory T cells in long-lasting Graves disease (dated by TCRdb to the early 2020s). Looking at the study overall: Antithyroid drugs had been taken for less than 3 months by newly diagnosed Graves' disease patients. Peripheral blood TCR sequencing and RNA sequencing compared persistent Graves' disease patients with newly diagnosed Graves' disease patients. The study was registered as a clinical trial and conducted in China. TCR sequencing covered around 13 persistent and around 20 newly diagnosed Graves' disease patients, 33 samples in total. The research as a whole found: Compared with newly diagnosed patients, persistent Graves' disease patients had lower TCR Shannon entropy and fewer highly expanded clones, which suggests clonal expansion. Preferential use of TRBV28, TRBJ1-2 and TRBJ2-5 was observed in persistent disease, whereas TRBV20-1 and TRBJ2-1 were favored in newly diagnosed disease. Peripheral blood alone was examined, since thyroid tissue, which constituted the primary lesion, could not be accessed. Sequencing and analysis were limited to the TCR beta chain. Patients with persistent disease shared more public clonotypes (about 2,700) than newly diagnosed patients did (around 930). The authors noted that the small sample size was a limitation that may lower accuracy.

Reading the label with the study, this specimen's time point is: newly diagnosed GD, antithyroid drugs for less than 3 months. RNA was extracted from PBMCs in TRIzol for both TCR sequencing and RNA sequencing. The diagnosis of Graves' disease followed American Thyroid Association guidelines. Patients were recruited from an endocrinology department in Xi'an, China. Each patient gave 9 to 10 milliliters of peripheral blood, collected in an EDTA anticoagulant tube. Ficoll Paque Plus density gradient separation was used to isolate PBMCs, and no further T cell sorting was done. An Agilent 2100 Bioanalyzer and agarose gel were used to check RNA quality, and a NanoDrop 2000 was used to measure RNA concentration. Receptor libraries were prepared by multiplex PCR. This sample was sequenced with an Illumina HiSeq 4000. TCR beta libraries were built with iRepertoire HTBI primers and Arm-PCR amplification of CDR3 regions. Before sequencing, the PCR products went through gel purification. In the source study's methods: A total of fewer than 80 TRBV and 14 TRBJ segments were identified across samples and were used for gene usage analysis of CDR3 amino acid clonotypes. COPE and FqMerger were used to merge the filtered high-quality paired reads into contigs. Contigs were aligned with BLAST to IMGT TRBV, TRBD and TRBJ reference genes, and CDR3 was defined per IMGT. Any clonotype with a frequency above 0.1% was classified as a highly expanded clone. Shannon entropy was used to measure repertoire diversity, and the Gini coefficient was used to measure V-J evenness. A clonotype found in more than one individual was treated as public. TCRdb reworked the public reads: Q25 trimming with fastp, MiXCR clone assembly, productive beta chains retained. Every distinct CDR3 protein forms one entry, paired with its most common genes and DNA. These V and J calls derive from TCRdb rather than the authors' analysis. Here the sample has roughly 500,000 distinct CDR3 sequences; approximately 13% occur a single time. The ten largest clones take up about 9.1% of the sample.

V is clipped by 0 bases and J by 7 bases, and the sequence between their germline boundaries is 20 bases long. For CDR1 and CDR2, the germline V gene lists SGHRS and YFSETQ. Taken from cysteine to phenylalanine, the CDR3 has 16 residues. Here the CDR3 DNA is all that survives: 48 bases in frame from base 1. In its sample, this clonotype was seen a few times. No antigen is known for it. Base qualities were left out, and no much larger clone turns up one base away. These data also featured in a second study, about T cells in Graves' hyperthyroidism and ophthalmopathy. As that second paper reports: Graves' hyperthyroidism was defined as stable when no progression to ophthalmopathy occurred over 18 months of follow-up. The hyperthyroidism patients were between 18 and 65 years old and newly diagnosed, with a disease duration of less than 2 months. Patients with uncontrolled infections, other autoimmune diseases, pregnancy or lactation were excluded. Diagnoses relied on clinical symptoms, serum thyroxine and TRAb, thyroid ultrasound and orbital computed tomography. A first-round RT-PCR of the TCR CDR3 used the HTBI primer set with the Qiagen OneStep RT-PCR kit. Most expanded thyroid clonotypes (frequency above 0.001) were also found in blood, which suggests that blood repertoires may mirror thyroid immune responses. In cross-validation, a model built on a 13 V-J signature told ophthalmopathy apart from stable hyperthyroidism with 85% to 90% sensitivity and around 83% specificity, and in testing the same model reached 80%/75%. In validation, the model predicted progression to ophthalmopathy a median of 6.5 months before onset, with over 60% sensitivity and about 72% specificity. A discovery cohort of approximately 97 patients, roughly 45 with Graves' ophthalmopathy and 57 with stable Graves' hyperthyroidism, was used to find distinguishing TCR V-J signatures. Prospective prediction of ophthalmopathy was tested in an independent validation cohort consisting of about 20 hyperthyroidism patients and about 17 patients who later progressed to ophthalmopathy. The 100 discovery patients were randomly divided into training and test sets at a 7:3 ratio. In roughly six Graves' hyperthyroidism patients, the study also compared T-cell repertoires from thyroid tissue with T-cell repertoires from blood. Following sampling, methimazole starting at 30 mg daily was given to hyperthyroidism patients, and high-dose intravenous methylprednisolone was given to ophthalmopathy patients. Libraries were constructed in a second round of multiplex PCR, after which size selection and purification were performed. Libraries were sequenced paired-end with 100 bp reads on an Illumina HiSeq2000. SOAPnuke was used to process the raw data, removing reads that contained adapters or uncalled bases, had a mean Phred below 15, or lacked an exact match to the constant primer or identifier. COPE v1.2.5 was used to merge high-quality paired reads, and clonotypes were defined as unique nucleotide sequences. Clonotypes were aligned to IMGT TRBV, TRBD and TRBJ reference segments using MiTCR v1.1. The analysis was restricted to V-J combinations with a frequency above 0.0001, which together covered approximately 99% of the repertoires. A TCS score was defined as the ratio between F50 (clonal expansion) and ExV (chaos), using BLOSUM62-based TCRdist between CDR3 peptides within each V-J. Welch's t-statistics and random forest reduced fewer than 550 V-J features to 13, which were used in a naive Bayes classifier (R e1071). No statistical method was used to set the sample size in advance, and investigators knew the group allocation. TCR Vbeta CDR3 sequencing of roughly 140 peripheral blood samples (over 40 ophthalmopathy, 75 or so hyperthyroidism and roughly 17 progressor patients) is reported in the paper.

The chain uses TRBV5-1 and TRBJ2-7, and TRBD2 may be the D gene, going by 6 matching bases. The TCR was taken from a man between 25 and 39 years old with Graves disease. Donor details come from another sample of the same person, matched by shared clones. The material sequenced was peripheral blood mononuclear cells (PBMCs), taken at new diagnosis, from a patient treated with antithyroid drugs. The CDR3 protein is CASSLGLLGTPSEQYF. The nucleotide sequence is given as TGCGCCAGCAGCTTGGGTCTGTTAGGGACTCCGTCGGAGCAGTACTTC.